This T cell receptor beta chain was recovered during a study of shared clonotypes between healthy human individuals (TCRdb year 2020). As for the study more broadly: The cohort comprised a couple of women and a few men aged 18 to 49 years. For each donor, CD4 naive and CD4 memory were each run on three plates, CD8 naive on two plates, and CD8 memory on one plate. To estimate repertoire size and how much clonotypes are shared between individuals, the study performed deep sequencing of blood TCR repertoires from about five healthy adults. Libraries were prepared and TCR repertoires were sequenced by different laboratories using diverse techniques, in order to increase sequencing depth and limit assay-specific biases. Per donor, leukapheresis produced somewhere between about 0.8 and 9.5 billion PBMCs. Broader findings and caveats from the paper: Across a handful of donors, 5% to 6% of naive CD4, roughly 3.5% of naive CD8, around 2.1% of memory CD4, and under 0.45% of memory CD8 clonotypes were shared. Compared with non-shared clonotypes, the clonotypes found in all four sorted-subset donors had higher generation probabilities. Naive subsets generally had larger estimated clonotype richness than memory subsets did. Based on pairwise subsampling, the degree of clonotype sharing among donors was expected to be affected by sequencing depth. Rarefaction of sorted-subset datasets indicated incomplete sequencing despite the large sequencing depth. Because the study included a small number of donors, the genetic and exposure-history diversity represented was limited. Sampling was restricted to blood, and TCR repertoires in tissues likely differ from the TCR repertoires found in blood.

CD8 naive samples consisted of CD45RO-negative cells that were positively selected for CCR7, yielding a CD45RA+CCR7+ population without TemRA cells. Donors were healthy HIV-negative adults with no recently reported acute infections or vaccinations. Every donor was a Caucasian adult residing in Nashville, Tennessee, USA. Blood was obtained by leukapheresis, after which PBMCs were separated by Ficoll-Histopaque density gradient centrifugation and cryopreserved in liquid nitrogen vapor phase. Analytical flow cytometry was used to check the purity and quantity of each magnetically sorted T cell population. From each sorted fraction, genomic DNA was isolated and quantified by UV absorbance on a Nanodrop 2000c. Using the deep immunoSEQ assay, multiplex PCR amplified TCR CDR3 regions from genomic DNA. For each cell subset, the extracted genomic DNA was distributed evenly across all wells of several immunoSEQ 96-well plates, and each plate served as one replicate. For sorted subsets, roughly 190 ng of genomic DNA, equivalent to about 30,000 T cell genomes, went into each replicate PCR. The purified libraries were quantified using a Qubit 3.0 fluorometer, sized with a Bioanalyzer 2100, and then quantified again using the KAPA Library Quantification kit. Each immunoSEQ 96-well plate was sequenced on its own single-read 150-cycle Illumina NextSeq 550 flow cell. In the original analysis: Because the immunoSEQ output included only junctional sequences and no quality scores, the filtering could not be the same as the filtering used for full-length reads. To assign V/J genes and CDR3, sequences were annotated against IMGT germline references using PyIR, a Python wrapper for IgBLAST v1.9. Reads were filtered out if the reads had weak V/J assignments (E-value above 1e-6), no CDR3, stop codons, out-of-frame junctions, or ambiguous translated residues. V3J clonotypes were defined as sequences sharing an identical inferred V gene, J gene, and CDR3 amino acid sequence. Percentage overlap between repertoires was computed as shared unique clonotypes divided by the size of the smaller repertoire. Three approaches were used to assess repertoire richness: RTK rarefaction, the Chao1 estimator, and Recon v2.1 estimates of unobserved clonotypes. OLGA was used to compute generation probabilities for all TCRbeta clonotypes that the gDNA method yielded from a handful of donors. TCRdb limited this immuneACCESS table to in-frame rearrangements with V and J called. A share of clones is missing; checked studies link under half to unresolved V genes, and the rest is unexplained. The V and J calls and clone size come from that table; D and trimming were worked out from the DNA. This sample gives approximately 1.9 million clones in total; 93% of them show up just once. The ten largest clones capture about 1.7% of the sample.

This clone was observed once. The target of this receptor is not known. Per-base quality was not reported, and no clone a single base away is much larger than it. Measured from the cysteine to the phenylalanine, the CDR3 is 17 residues long. The read is trimmed to its CDR3 DNA, 51 bases read in frame from base 1. Trimming accounts for 1 base at V and 4 bases at J, while the number of junction bases matched to no gene is 10. CDR1 and CDR2 were assigned from the germline V gene as SGHTS and YDEGEE. Sequenced material: naive CD8+ T cells from PBMCs. Interpreted using the paper, the cell subset or site label stands for: CD45RA+CCR7+. This chain is built from TRBV5-8 and TRBJ1-4, and TRBD1 matches 7 of the central bases. This receptor was identified in a man younger than 35 in good health. Some clones in this sample may be carry-over from other donors' samples. DNA sequence: TGTGCCAGCAGCTTGACGGTCCGGGACAGACTTAATGAAAAACTGTTTTTT. Translated, this is CASSLTVRDRLNEKLFF. Reference TRBV5-8 and TRBJ1-4 proteins supply the regions before and after the CDR3; the full variable domain is: EAGVTQSPTHLIKTRGQQATLRCSPISGHTSVYWYQQALGLGLQFLLWYDEGEERNRGNFPPRFSGRQFPNYSSELNVNALELEDSALYLCASSLTVRDRLNEKLFFGSGTQLSVL.